This TCR beta chain originates from a study of early T cells in non-severe SARS-CoV-2 infection. TCRdb recomputed calls from the 5' RACE reads with MiXCR, one row per CDR3 protein. Of over 35,000 distinct CDR3 sequences in the sample, 5% to 6.5% were seen once. This CDR3 is built from 13 residues. The ends were cut back, 7 bases at V and 1 base at J, with 10 bases in the middle. The germline CDR1 and CDR2 sequences are MDHEN and SYDVKM. This clonotype has just a few counts. Sequencing used whole blood, obtained at baseline. The TCR was taken from an adult who was a healthcare worker with PCR-confirmed SARS-CoV-2 infection or an uninfected control (not recorded which). The rearrangement links TRBV28 to TRBJ1-1; D is ambiguous. CDR3 DNA: TGTGCCAGCACCACACTTGGGAACACTGAAGCTTTCTTT. It yields the protein CASTTLGNTEAFF.